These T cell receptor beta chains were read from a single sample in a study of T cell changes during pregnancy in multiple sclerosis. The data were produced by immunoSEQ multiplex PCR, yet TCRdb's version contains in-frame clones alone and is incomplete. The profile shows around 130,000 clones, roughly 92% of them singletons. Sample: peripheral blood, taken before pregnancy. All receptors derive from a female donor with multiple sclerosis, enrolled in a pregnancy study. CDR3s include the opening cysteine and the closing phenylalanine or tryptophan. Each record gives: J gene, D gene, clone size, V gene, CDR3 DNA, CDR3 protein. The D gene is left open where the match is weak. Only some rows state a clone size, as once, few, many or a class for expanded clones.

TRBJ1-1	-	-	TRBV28	TGTGCCAGCTCGAAATTGGGGGGATGGGGCACTGAAGCTTTCTTT	CASSKLGGWGTEAFF
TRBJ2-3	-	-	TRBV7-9	TGTGCCAGCAGCTTAGACAGCCACACAGATACGCAGTATTTT	CASSLDSHTDTQYF
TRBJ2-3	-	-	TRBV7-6	TGTGCCAGCAGCTCAGGCCCAGATACGCAGTATTTT	CASSSGPDTQYF
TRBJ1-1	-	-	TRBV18	TGTGCCAGCTCACCACTCCTCGCGACAGGACTGAACACTGAAGCTTTCTTT	CASSPLLATGLNTEAFF
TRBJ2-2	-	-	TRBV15	TGTGCCACCAGCAGAGCCGGTTGGGGCTCGAACACCGGGGAGCTGTTTTTT	CATSRAGWGSNTGELFF
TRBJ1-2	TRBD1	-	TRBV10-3	TGTGCCATCAGTGGTGAGGGGACAGTGGGTGGCTACACCTTC	CAISGEGTVGGYTF
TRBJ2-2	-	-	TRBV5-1	TGCGCCAGCAGCTTGTCGGTAACCGGGGAGCTGTTTTTT	CASSLSVTGELFF
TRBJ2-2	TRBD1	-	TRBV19	TGTGCCAGTAGTGCGGGGACAGGGGACACCGGGGAGCTGTTTTTT	CASSAGTGDTGELFF
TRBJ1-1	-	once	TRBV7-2	TGTGCCAGCAGCTTAGACCCATCCGGGACTGAAGCTTTCTTT	CASSLDPSGTEAFF
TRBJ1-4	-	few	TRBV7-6	TGTGCCAGCAGCTTACCGGGGGAAAAACTGTTTTTT	CASSLPGEKLFF
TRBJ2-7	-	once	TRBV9	TGTGCCAGCAGTGGGCAGGGGTCCTTCTACGAGCAGTACTTC	CASSGQGSFYEQYF
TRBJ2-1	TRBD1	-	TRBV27	TGTGCCAGCAGAACAACAGGGGCTCGTGAGCAGTTCTTC	CASRTTGAREQFF
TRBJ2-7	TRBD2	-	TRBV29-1	TGCAGCGTTGAAGATGAGTGGGGGGGCGAGCAGTACTTC	CSVEDEWGGEQYF
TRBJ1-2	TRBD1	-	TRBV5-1	TGCGCCAGCAGGCTTGGGACAGGGACAGGCTATGGCTACACCTTC	CASRLGTGTGYGYTF
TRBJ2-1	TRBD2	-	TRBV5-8	TGTGCCAGCAGCTTGGGCCCGGGACTAGGGAACCCCAATGAGCAGTTCTTC	CASSLGPGLGNPNEQFF
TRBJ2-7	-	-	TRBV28	TGTGCCAGCAACCCCCCAGGGGTATTTTCCTACGAGCAGTACTTC	CASNPPGVFSYEQYF
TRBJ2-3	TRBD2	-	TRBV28	TGTGCCAGCGCAAGTTGGGGTCGGGTAGCGGGCAACACAGATACGCAGTATTTT	CASASWGRVAGNTDTQYF
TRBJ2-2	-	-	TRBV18	TGTGCCAGCTCACCTACTATGCCCGGGACCGGGGAGCTGTTTTTT	CASSPTMPGTGELFF
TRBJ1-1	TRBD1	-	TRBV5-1	TGCGCCAGCAGCCCGATGGGACAGGGAGGAACTGAAGCTTTCTTT	CASSPMGQGGTEAFF
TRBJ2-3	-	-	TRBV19	TGTGCCAGTACCGCACTAGGATCTGCGCAGTATTTT	CASTALGSAQYF
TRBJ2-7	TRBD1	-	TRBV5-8	TGTGCCAGCAGCTCCCCCAGGGACAGGGGGCCTCCGCAGTACTTC	CASSSPRDRGPPQYF
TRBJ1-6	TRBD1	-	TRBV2	TGTGCCAGCAGCGCCGGGACAGGGGGGTCACCCCTCCACTTT	CASSAGTGGSPLHF
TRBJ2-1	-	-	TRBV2	TGTGCCAGCAGTGATATGGGGGCTACTCTCTTAGATGAGCAGTTCTTC	CASSDMGATLLDEQFF
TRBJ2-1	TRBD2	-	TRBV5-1	TGCGCCAGCAGCAGGGGACTAGCACCTTACAATGAGCAGTTCTTC	CASSRGLAPYNEQFF
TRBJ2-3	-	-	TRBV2	TGTGCCAGCGACTCGGCGGGTGATAGCACAGATACGCAGTATTTT	CASDSAGDSTDTQYF
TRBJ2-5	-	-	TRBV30	TGTGCCTGGACGACGGGACATGCCATGGAGACCCAGTACTTC	CAWTTGHAMETQYF
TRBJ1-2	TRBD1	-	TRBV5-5	TGTGCCAGCAGCTTGGCCGGACAGGTCTATGGCTACACCTTC	CASSLAGQVYGYTF
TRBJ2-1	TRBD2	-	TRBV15	TGTGCCACCAGCAGACTAACTAGCGTCCCCTACAATGAGCAGTTCTTC	CATSRLTSVPYNEQFF
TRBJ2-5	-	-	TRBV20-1	TGCAGTGCCGCCGCGGAGACCCAGTACTTC	CSAAAETQYF
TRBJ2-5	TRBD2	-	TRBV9	TGTGCCAGCAGCGGAACTAGCGGGGGAATCCAGTACTTC	CASSGTSGGIQYF
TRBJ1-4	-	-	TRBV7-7	TGTGCCAGCAGCGCAGAACCCGGGTCCAATGAAAAACTGTTTTTT	CASSAEPGSNEKLFF
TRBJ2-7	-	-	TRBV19	TGTGCCAGTAGTCCCGGCAGGGGTCCCTACGAGCAGTACTTC	CASSPGRGPYEQYF
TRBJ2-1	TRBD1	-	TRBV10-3	TGTGCCCTCCGGACAGGGGCCATGAGCTCCTACAATGAGCAGTTCTTC	CALRTGAMSSYNEQFF
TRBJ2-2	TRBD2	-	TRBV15	TGTGCCACCAGCAGAGATAGCGGGAGCACCGGGGAGCTGTTTTTT	CATSRDSGSTGELFF
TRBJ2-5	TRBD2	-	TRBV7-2	TGTGCCAGCAGCTTAGTATTTCGCGGGGGGCCCGGTGAGACCCAGTACTTC	CASSLVFRGGPGETQYF
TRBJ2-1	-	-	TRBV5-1	TGCGCCAGCAGAATAGGGGGGGAATACAATGAGCAGTTCTTC	CASRIGGEYNEQFF
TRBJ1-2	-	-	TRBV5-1	TGCGCCAGCAGTTCAGGGATAACTAACTATGGCTACACCTTC	CASSSGITNYGYTF
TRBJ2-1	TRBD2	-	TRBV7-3	TGTGCCAGCAGCTTAGCCCCAGCGGGGGCCCGGTTCTTC	CASSLAPAGARFF
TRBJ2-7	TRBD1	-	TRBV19	TGTGCCAGTAGTCCCCGGGACAGCCCATCCTACGAGCAGTACTTC	CASSPRDSPSYEQYF
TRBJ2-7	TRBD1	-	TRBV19	TGTGCCAGTAGTAGGGGGATCAGTGGGACAGGGTCCTACGAGCAGTACTTC	CASSRGISGTGSYEQYF
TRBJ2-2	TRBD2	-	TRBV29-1	TGCAGCGTTAGCGGGAAGCTCACCGGGGAGCTGTTTTTT	CSVSGKLTGELFF
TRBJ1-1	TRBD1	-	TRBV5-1	TGCGCCAGCAGCCGACAGGGTCTGAACACTGAAGCTTTCTTT	CASSRQGLNTEAFF
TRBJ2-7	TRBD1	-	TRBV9	TGTGCCAGCAGCCCCCTCGACAGGGGAGGACCCCACGAGCAGTACTTC	CASSPLDRGGPHEQYF
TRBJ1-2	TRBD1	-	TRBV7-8	TGTGCCAGCAGACAGGACAGGGCCAGAGCCCTAGAGACCTATGGCTACACCTTC	CASRQDRARALETYGYTF
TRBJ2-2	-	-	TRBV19	TGTGCCAGTACCTCAGGGAAAAAACGAACCGGGGAGCTGTTTTTT	CASTSGKKRTGELFF
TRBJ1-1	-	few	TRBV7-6	TGTGCCAGCAGCTTAGTACAGGGAAGAGCTTTCTTT	CASSLVQGRAFF
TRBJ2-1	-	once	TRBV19	TGTGCCAGTAGTATACCCCATGGAGTTTTAGTAAATGAGCAGTTCTTC	CASSIPHGVLVNEQFF
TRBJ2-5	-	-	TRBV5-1	TGCGCCAGCAGCCCCGTACTAGCTATTCGAGAGACCCAGTACTTC	CASSPVLAIRETQYF
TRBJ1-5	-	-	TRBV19	TGTGCCAGTAGTCCGGTGGGCAAAAATCAGCCCCAGCATTTT	CASSPVGKNQPQHF
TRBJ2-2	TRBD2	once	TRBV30	TGTGCCTCCCAGCGGGGGTCAATGACCGGGGAGCTGTTTTTT	CASQRGSMTGELFF
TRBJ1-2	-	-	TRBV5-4	TGTGCCAGCAGCTTGGACAACAGAGTTAACTATGGCTACACCTTC	CASSLDNRVNYGYTF
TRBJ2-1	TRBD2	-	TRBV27	TGTGCCAGCAGTTTATTGGGGGGGGGCTACAATGAGCAGTTCTTC	CASSLLGGGYNEQFF